Each of the 25 T cell receptor beta chains below was sequenced from the same sample in a study of shared clonotypes between healthy human individuals. Only in-frame clones appear in the TCRdb table, and some are missing; sequencing was by immunoSEQ multiplex PCR. The sample lists about 680,000 clones, around 73% occurring once. What was sequenced was memory CD4+ T cells sorted from blood. Subset in this sample: CD45RA-negative fraction. Receptors originate from a woman aged 25 to 39 in good health.

This sequence joins TRBV9 and TRBJ2-5, with 14 bases that match TRBD2. This CDR3 contains 15 residues. CDR1 and CDR2 from the germline V gene are SGDLS and YYNGEE. Germline trimming cut 3 bases from V and 5 bases from J; bases unmatched to any gene: 3. Here the CDR3 reads CASSGGTSGSETQYF. Written as DNA, the CDR3 is TGTGCCAGCAGCGGCGGGACTAGCGGGAGTGAGACCCAGTACTTC.

The rearrangement joins TRBV5-6 to TRBJ1-2; 8 nucleotides agree with TRBD1. The CDR3 contains 14 residues. In germline, CDR1 is SGHDT, CDR2 YYEEEE. Unmatched junction bases numbered 6, after V lost 0 bases and J lost 8 bases. In nucleotides, the CDR3 is TGTGCCAGCAGCTTGGGACAGGGGAGAAGGGGCTACACCTTC. Protein: CASSLGQGRRGYTF.

V is TRBV5-6 and J is TRBJ1-1; maybe TRBD1 (5 bases). Trimming took off 3 bases at V and 5 bases at J, with 8 bases between the two ends. This CDR3 has 12 residues. Per the germline V gene, CDR1 is SGHDT and CDR2 is YYEEEE. The CDR3 DNA reads as TGTGCCAGCAGCTCGGACACTACTGAAGCTTTCTTT. Translation: CASSSDTTEAFF.

This chain joins TRBV29-1 and TRBJ2-7; 11 bases map to TRBD2. CDR1 SQVTM and CDR2 ANQGSEA come from the germline V gene. CDR3 size: 19 residues. With V trimmed by 3 bases and J by 5 bases, 21 bases remained unmatched. CDR3 sequence reads: CSVDRLGSGRVFESHEQYF. CDR3 DNA: TGCAGCGTTGATCGGCTGGGTAGCGGGAGGGTCTTCGAGTCCCACGAGCAGTACTTC.

This rearrangement joins TRBV19 to TRBJ2-1; D could derive from TRBD1 or TRBD2 (5 bases each). The CDR3 consists of 16 residues. Between the trimmed V and J ends, which lost 5 bases and 6 bases, there was a span of 20 bases. Germline CDR1 is LNHDA and CDR2 is SQIVND (reference sequence). Here the CDR3 reads CASSGVWGRAFNEQFF. For the CDR3, the DNA is TGTGCCAGTAGTGGAGTTTGGGGGAGAGCCTTCAATGAGCAGTTCTTC.

In its sample, this clone was seen a few times. The V and J genes are TRBV19 and TRBJ2-3; unclear D gene. Per germline, CDR1 LNHDA and CDR2 SQIVND (reference sequence). V was clipped by 4 bases and J by 7 bases, with 15 bases between them. This CDR3 spans 14 amino acids. The CDR3 here is CASSTWQRVNTQYF. CDR3 sequence (DNA): TGTGCCAGTAGTACTTGGCAGAGAGTGAATACGCAGTATTTT.

The CDR3 DNA reads as TGTGCCAGCAGTTTTCGGGGCTCCCGCAATCAGCCCCAGCATTTT. Its protein is CASSFRGSRNQPQHF. The genes are TRBV28 and TRBJ1-5; weak D call: TRBD1 (5 bases). V shed 3 bases and J shed 2 bases, with 11 bases lying between them. The germline V gene encodes CDR1 MDHEN and CDR2 SYDVKM. The CDR3 is 15 residues long.

The V call is TRBV9, the J call TRBJ2-7, with 9 positions matching TRBD1. V lost 0 bases, J lost 1 base, and 2 bases stayed unmatched. CDR1 and CDR2 from the germline V gene are SGDLS and YYNGEE. The CDR3 totals 15 residues. The CDR3, as DNA: TGTGCCAGCAGCGTAGGACAGGGGGATTCCTACGAGCAGTACTTC. Translated, it gives CASSVGQGDSYEQYF.

This clone was recorded many times. The same CDR3 can be traced to other DNA sequences in this sample. CDR3 in DNA: TGTGCCAGCAGTCCCCCAGGGAATCAGCCCCAGCATTTT. Amino acids: CASSPPGNQPQHF. This chain connects TRBV28 to TRBJ1-5; a weak D match, TRBD1 (5 bases). Germline CDR1 and CDR2: MDHEN and SYDVKM. The CDR3 runs to 13 residues. Trimming left V 5 bases short and J 4 bases short, with 9 bases between. The variable domain in full, with the rest retrieved from reference TRBV28 and TRBJ1-5, is DVKVTQSSRYLVKRTGEKVFLECVQDMDHENMFWYRQDPGLGLRLIYFSYDVKMKEKGDIPEGYSVSREKKERFSLILESASTNQTSMYLCASSPPGNQPQHFGDGTRLSIL.

The genes are TRBV6-1 and TRBJ1-1, with 7 bases lining up with TRBD1. The V segment lost 11 bases and the J segment 2 bases; nucleotides outside the gene matches: 8. The CDR3 is made up of 13 amino acids. From germline, CDR1 is MNHNS and CDR2 SASEGT. CDR3 loop: CAVTYRGNTEAFF. CDR3 bases: TGTGCCGTAACATACAGGGGAAACACTGAAGCTTTCTTT.

The chain uses TRBV7-8 and TRBJ2-6; a possible D gene is TRBD2 (5 bases). V lost 5 bases and J 0 bases, leaving 14 bases between the germline ends. CDR1 is SGHVS, CDR2 FQNEAQ, per germline. The CDR3 length is 17 residues. CDR3 sequence reads: CASSLGTGNSGANVLTF. In nucleotides, the CDR3 is TGTGCCAGCAGCCTAGGTACGGGGAACTCTGGGGCCAACGTCCTGACTTTC.

This clone was found once. The chain has TRBV7-2 and TRBJ2-7; D unresolved. The V gene lost 4 bases and the J gene lost 4 bases, with 17 bases spanning the gap. The germline V gene has CDR1 SGHTA and CDR2 FQGNSA. This CDR3 has 15 residues. The CDR3 protein is CASSSGPKSAYEQYF. The DNA for the CDR3 is TGTGCCAGCAGCTCCGGGCCTAAGTCGGCTTACGAGCAGTACTTC.

The chain couples TRBV5-4 to TRBJ2-2; D ambiguous. CDR1 SGHNT and CDR2 YYREEE come from the germline V gene (reference sequence). There are 13 residues in the CDR3. Trimming cost V 4 bases and J 6 bases, with 10 bases left between them. The CDR3 sequence: CASSPGSPGELFF. The CDR3 DNA reads TGTGCCAGCAGCCCAGGATCGCCCGGGGAGCTGTTTTTT. The complete variable domain, with remaining parts taken from reference TRBV5-4 and TRBJ2-2, reads ETGVTQSPTHLIKTRGQQVTLRCSSQSGHNTVSWYQQALGQGPQFIFQYYREEENGRGNFPPRFSGLQFPNYSSELNVNALELDDSALYLCASSPGSPGELFFGEGSRLTVL.

This sequence joins TRBV7-8 and TRBJ2-1; D is undetermined. Per the germline V gene, CDR1 is SGHVS and CDR2 is FQNEAQ. This CDR3 spans 15 amino acids. Trimming left V 0 bases short and J 4 bases short, with 10 bases between. This CDR3 reads CASSLAGLTYNEQFF. The CDR3 DNA follows: TGTGCCAGCAGCTTAGCGGGCCTAACTTACAATGAGCAGTTCTTC. Full variable domain (remainder filled in from reference TRBV7-8 and TRBJ2-1): GAGVSQSPRYKVAKRGQDVALRCDPISGHVSLFWYQQALGQGPEFLTYFQNEAQLDKSGLPSDRFFAERPEGSVSTLKIQRTQQEDSAVYLCASSLAGLTYNEQFFGPGTRLTVL.

This sequence joins TRBV25-1 and TRBJ2-2; D is ambiguous. The germline V gene encodes CDR1 MGHDK and CDR2 SYGVNS. The CDR3 extends over 14 amino acids. V lost 7 bases, J lost 3 bases, and 12 bases lay in between. The CDR3 DNA is TGTGCCAGCACGGTCCCCGGGTACACCGGGGAGCTGTTTTTT. This gives the protein CASTVPGYTGELFF.

The genes are TRBV29-1 and TRBJ2-3, with a weak D call TRBD2 (6 bases). Germline V gene lookup returns CDR1 SQVTM and CDR2 ANQGSEA. The V and J ends lost 5 bases and 1 base respectively, with 10 bases between them. This CDR3 region has 13 residues. The CDR3 sequence: CSVTGTGTDTQYF. The CDR3 DNA reads TGCAGCGTTACCGGGACTGGCACAGATACGCAGTATTTT.

The rearrangement joins TRBV28 to TRBJ1-1; no firm D call. CDR1 and CDR2 from the germline V gene are MDHEN and SYDVKM. Between the trimmed V and J ends, which lost 4 bases and 0 bases, there was a span of 6 bases. The CDR3 covers 13 residues. CDR3 sequence (DNA): TGTGCCAGCAGTTCTATTCTGAACACTGAAGCTTTCTTT. It translates to CASSSILNTEAFF.

This chain joins TRBV28 and TRBJ2-5; no firm D call. Trimming took 3 bases from V and 4 from J, leaving 6 bases between them. Germline V lookup: CDR1 MDHEN, CDR2 SYDVKM. CDR3 size: 12 residues. In DNA, the CDR3 is TGTGCCAGCAGTTTTTTAGCAGAGACCCAGTACTTC. This codes for CASSFLAETQYF.

As regards this clone: This sample includes further DNA sequences coding for the same CDR3. The CDR3 DNA follows: TGCGCCAGCAGCCTAAACACAGATACGCAGTATTTT. This translates into CASSLNTDTQYF. This rearrangement joins TRBV5-1 to TRBJ2-3; D gene uncertain. The CDR3 has 12 residues. Germline V CDR1 and CDR2: SGHRS, YFSETQ. V lost 4 bases to trimming and J lost 2 bases, with 5 bases between them.

The chain carries TRBV11-2 and TRBJ1-2; D is unclear. Germline V lookup: CDR1 SGHAT, CDR2 FQNNGV. This CDR3 contains 13 residues. V gave up 4 bases and J gave up 6 bases, with 12 bases separating them. As DNA, the CDR3 is TGTGCCAGCAGCTCCCTCGCCGTAAATGGCTACACCTTC. It yields the protein CASSSLAVNGYTF.

V is TRBV27 and J is TRBJ1-3; D uncertain. The V end lost 4 bases, the J end lost 0 bases, and 16 bases lay between the germline ends. The germline V gene has CDR1 MNHEY and CDR2 SMNVEV (reference sequence). This CDR3 contains 17 residues. The CDR3 DNA is TGTGCCAGCAGTTCCCGGTTCAGCCCCTTCTCTGGAAACACCATATATTTT. Amino acid sequence: CASSSRFSPFSGNTIYF.

The chain carries TRBV6-1 and TRBJ2-7; D uncertain. This CDR3 has 15 residues. V was cut by 0 bases and J by 6 bases, with 15 bases left in between. Germline V CDR1 and CDR2: MNHNS, SASEGT. The CDR3, as DNA: TGTGCCAGCAGTGAAGCCCTTCAGTCGGCAGGCGAGCAGTACTTC. Amino acid sequence: CASSEALQSAGEQYF.

The genes are TRBV7-9 and TRBJ2-7; D is perhaps TRBD2 (6 bases). The germline CDR1 and CDR2 sequences are SEHNR and FQNEAQ (reference sequence). V was trimmed by 3 bases and J by 3 bases, leaving 9 bases between them. This CDR3 has 13 amino acids. The CDR3 bases are TGTGCCAGCAGCTTTTTCGGGGGCTACGAGCAGTACTTC. Protein product: CASSFFGGYEQYF.

The chain couples TRBV27 to TRBJ2-5; the D is unclear. The germline V and J ends were trimmed by 5 bases and 9 bases, with 10 bases remaining between them. In germline, CDR1 is MNHEY, CDR2 SMNVEV (reference sequence). CDR3 length: 11 residues. Here the CDR3 DNA reads TGTGCCAGCAGTCCCCCCCCACCCCAGTACTTC. It is translated as CASSPPPPQYF.

The CDR3 sequence: CASSVGLADKREYF. The CDR3 nucleotides are TGTGCCAGCAGTGTGGGACTAGCGGACAAACGGGAGTACTTC. The chain carries TRBV6-1 and TRBJ2-7; 11 bases align to TRBD2. CDR1 and CDR2 from the germline V gene are MNHNS and SASEGT. The CDR3 extends over 14 amino acids. V dropped 4 bases and J dropped 11; count of bases not matched to a gene: 10.